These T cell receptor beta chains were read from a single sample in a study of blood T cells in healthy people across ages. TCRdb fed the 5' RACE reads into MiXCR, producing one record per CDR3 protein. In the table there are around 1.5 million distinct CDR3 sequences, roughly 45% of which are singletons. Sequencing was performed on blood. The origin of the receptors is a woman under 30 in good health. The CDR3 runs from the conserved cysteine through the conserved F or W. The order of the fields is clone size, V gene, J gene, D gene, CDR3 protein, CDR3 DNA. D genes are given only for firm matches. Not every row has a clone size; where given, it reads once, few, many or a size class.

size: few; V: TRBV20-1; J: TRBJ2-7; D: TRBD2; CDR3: CSAGRLAGAYEQYF; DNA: TGCAGTGCTGGCAGACTAGCGGGGGCCTACGAGCAGTACTTC
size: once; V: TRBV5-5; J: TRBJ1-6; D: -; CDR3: CASSPDGGRRGYYNSPLHF; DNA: TGTGCCAGCAGCCCAGATGGGGGTCGGCGGGGTTACTATAATTCACCCCTCCACTTT
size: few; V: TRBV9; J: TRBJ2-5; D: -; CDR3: CASSVVGSQETQYF; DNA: TGTGCCAGCAGCGTAGTTGGCAGCCAAGAGACCCAGTACTTC
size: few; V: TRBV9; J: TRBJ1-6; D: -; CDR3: CASSVAQGSSPLHF; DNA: TGTGCCAGCAGCGTAGCTCAGGGGAGTTCACCCCTCCACTTT
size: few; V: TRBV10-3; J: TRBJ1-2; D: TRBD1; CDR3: CAISGGQGGYTF; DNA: TGTGCCATCAGTGGGGGACAGGGCGGCTACACCTTC
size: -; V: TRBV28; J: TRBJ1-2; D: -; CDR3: CASSPVGGLGDGYTF; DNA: TGTGCCAGCAGCCCCGTGGGGGGACTCGGTGATGGCTACACCTTC
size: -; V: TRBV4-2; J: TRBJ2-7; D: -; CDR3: CASSQEPRTALEEQYF; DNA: TGTGCCAGCAGCCAAGAACCCCGAACGGCCTTAGAAGAGCAGTACTTC
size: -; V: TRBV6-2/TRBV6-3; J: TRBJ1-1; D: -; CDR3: CASSRGGGAEAFF; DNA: TGTGCCAGCAGCCGCGGGGGCGGCGCTGAAGCTTTCTTT
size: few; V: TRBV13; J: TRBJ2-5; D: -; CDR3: CASSLLKETQYF; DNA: TGTGCCAGCAGCCTGCTCAAAGAGACCCAGTACTTC
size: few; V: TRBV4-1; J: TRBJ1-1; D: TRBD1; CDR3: CASSQGGQTSEAFF; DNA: TGCGCCAGCAGCCAAGGGGGACAGACATCAGAAGCTTTCTTT
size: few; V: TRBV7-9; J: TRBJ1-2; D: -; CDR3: CASSLGSGPLYGYTF; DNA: TGTGCCAGCAGCTTAGGGTCAGGGCCCCTCTATGGCTACACCTTC
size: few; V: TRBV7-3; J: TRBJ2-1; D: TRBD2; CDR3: CAHAGVAGARAYNEQFF; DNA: TGTGCCCACGCAGGGGTAGCGGGGGCCCGAGCCTACAATGAGCAGTTCTTC
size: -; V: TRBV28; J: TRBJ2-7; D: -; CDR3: CTSRSLYVGYEQYF; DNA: TGTACCAGCAGGTCCCTCTATGTAGGCTACGAGCAGTACTTC
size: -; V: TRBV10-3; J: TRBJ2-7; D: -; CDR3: CAISESAKTYEQYF; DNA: TGTGCCATCAGTGAGTCGGCCAAGACCTACGAGCAGTACTTC
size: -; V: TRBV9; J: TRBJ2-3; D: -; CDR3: CASSAPKSGSSTDTQYF; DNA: TGTGCCAGCAGCGCCCCCAAGAGCGGGTCGAGCACAGATACGCAGTATTTT
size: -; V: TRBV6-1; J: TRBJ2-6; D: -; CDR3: CASRTQGSEANVLTF; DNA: TGTGCCAGCAGGACTCAGGGTTCAGAGGCCAACGTCCTGACTTTC
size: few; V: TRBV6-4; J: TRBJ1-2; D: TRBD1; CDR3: CASSEHVTGQGIYGYTF; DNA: TGTGCCAGCAGTGAACACGTTACGGGACAGGGAATCTATGGCTACACCTTC
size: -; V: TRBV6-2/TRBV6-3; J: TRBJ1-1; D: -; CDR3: CASSREDRPGAFF; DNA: TGTGCCAGCAGCCGGGAGGACCGACCGGGTGCTTTCTTT
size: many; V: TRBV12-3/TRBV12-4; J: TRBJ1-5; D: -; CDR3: CASSLLQPQHF; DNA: TGTGCCAGCAGTTTACTTCAGCCCCAGCATTTT
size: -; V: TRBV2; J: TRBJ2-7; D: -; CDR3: CASSAIGAGEQYF; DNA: TGTGCCAGCAGTGCGATTGGGGCGGGCGAGCAGTACTTC
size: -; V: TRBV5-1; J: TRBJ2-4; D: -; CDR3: CASSSGAILAKNIQYF; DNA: TGCGCCAGCAGCTCTGGGGCGATACTAGCCAAAAACATTCAGTACTTC
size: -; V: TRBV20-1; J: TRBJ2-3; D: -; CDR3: CSAPRGITDTQYF; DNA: TGCAGTGCCCCCCGCGGAATCACAGATACGCAGTATTTT
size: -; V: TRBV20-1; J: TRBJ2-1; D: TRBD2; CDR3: CSGTLAGGSAEQFF; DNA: TGCAGTGGTACACTAGCGGGAGGTTCAGCTGAGCAGTTCTTC
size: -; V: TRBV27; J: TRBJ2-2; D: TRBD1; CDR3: CASSLTGGLTSGELFF; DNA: TGTGCCAGCAGCCTAACAGGGGGCTTAACGTCCGGGGAGCTGTTTTTT